This record concerns one T cell receptor beta chain sequence. The V end lost 0 bases, the J end lost 6 bases, and 9 bases lay between the germline ends. The CDR3 sequence is 14 residues long. Germline CDR1 and CDR2: LGHNA and YNFKEQ. This sample was included in a study of yellow fever vaccine responses in identical twins. TCRdb independently ran MiXCR on the RT-PCR reads; one entry per CDR3 protein. Counted here are 9,500 to 13,000 distinct CDR3 sequences, approximately 87% occurring once; the ten biggest clones make up roughly 2%. This clonotype was obtained from a young woman who received the yellow fever vaccine. The source was T cells from blood (PBMCs), unsorted or a sorted subset (not recorded which), collected before or after yellow fever vaccination (not recorded which). The chain uses TRBV4-2 and TRBJ2-1; no reliable D call. This CDR3 reads CASSQERDGNEQFF. The CDR3 coding sequence is TGTGCCAGCAGCCAAGAAAGAGACGGCAATGAGCAGTTCTTC.